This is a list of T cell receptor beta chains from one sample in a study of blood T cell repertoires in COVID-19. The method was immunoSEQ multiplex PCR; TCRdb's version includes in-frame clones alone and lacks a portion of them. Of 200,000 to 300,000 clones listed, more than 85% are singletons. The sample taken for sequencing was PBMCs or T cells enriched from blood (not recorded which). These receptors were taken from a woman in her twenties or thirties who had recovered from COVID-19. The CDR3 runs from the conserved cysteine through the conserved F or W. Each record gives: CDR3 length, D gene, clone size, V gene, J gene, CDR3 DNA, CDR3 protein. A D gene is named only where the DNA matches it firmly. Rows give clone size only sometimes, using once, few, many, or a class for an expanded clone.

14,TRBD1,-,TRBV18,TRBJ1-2,TGTGCCAGCTCACCAACAGGGGGCGACTATGGCTACACCTTC,CASSPTGGDYGYTF
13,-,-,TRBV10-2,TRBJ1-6,TGCGCCGCCGGGTCCGGGGGGAATTCACCCCTCCACTTT,CAAGSGGNSPLHF
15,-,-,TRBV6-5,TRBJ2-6,TGTGCCAGCACGGCGGTCCGCTCTGGGGCCAACGTCCTGACTTTC,CASTAVRSGANVLTF
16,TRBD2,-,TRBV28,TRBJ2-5,TGTGCCAGCAGCCCGGGACTAGCGGGAGGAAGGGAGACCCAGTACTTC,CASSPGLAGGRETQYF
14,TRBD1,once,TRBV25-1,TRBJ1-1,TGTGCCAGCAAAGAGGACAGGGGGAGCACTGAAGCTTTCTTT,CASKEDRGSTEAFF
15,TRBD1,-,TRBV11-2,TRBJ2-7,TGTGCCAGCAGCGCCCCCGGGACAGGGCTCTACGAGCAGTACTTC,CASSAPGTGLYEQYF
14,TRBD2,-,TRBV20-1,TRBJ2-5,TGCAGTGCTAGTCACCTAGCGGGAGGAGAGACCCAGTACTTC,CSASHLAGGETQYF
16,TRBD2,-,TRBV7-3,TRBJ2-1,TGTGCCAGCAGCTTATCAGCGGGAGTCTCCTACAATGAGCAGTTCTTC,CASSLSAGVSYNEQFF
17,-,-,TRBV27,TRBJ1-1,TGTGCCAGCAGTTCGGTCGTCGTTTGGGCGAGGAACACTGAAGCTTTCTTT,CASSSVVVWARNTEAFF
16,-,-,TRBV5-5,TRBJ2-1,TGTGCCAGCAGCTCACTTACTAGAGGCTCCTACAATGAGCAGTTCTTC,CASSSLTRGSYNEQFF
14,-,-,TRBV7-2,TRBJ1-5,TGTGCCAGCAGTAGGGGGTATCTAATTCAGCCCCAGCATTTT,CASSRGYLIQPQHF
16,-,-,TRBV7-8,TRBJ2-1,TGTGCCAGCAGCTTAGGGGGGCAGGGGCTCCTCGGGGAGCAGTTCTTC,CASSLGGQGLLGEQFF
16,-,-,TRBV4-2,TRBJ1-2,TGTGCCAGCAGCCACCTCTTTGGGCCGGAAAACTATGGCTACACCTTC,CASSHLFGPENYGYTF
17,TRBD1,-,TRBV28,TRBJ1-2,TGTGCCAGCAGTTTAGGGGTGGGGACAGGGGGCATCGGTGGCTACACCTTC,CASSLGVGTGGIGGYTF
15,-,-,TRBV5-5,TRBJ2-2,TGTGCCAGCAGCTTTGGGAACAGGGACACCGGGGAGCTGTTTTTT,CASSFGNRDTGELFF
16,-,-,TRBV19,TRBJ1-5,TGTGCCAGTAGTATGGTTACAGGCGGGATAGGTCAGCCCCAGCATTTT,CASSMVTGGIGQPQHF
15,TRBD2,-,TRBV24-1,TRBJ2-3,TGTGCCACCAGTAGGGCTAGCGGCAGCACAGATACGCAGTATTTT,CATSRASGSTDTQYF
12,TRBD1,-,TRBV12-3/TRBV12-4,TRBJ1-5,TGTGCCACCAGACAGGGAAATCAGCCCCAGCATTTT,CATRQGNQPQHF
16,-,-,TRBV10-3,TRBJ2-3,TGTGCCATCAGCCCCAGCGGCGGGGTTAGCACAGATACGCAGTATTTT,CAISPSGGVSTDTQYF
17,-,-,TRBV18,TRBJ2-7,TGTGCCAGCTCACCAAGACAGGATCAACCCCATAACTACGAGCAGTACTTC,CASSPRQDQPHNYEQYF
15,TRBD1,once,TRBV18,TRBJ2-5,TGTGCCAGCTCACCAAGAGGGGGCGGGCAAGAGACCCAGTACTTC,CASSPRGGGQETQYF
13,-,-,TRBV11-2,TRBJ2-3,TGTGCCAGCACGGGCAGGGGGGCAGATACGCAGTATTTT,CASTGRGADTQYF
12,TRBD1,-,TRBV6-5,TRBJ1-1,TGTGCCAGCAGCCAGGACAGGGGTCCAGCTTTCTTT,CASSQDRGPAFF
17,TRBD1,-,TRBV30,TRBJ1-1,TGTGCCTGGAGTGATACCGCCCCCGGACAGGGGAACACTGAAGCTTTCTTT,CAWSDTAPGQGNTEAFF
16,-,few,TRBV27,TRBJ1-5,TGTGCCAGCAGTTTAATGGGGGGGCGCGCCAATCAGCCCCAGCATTTT,CASSLMGGRANQPQHF
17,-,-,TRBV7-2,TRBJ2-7,TGTGCCAGCAGCTTAGCTGCCGTAGCGGAGAAAACCTACGAGCAGTACTTC,CASSLAAVAEKTYEQYF
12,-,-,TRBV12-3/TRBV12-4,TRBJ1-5,TGTGCCAGCACCGAGGGGGATCAGCCCCAGCATTTT,CASTEGDQPQHF
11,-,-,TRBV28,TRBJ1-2,TGTGCCAGCAGCCTAGCGTATGGCTACACCTTC,CASSLAYGYTF
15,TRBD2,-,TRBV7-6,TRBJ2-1,TGTGCCAGCAGCTTCCAGCGGGAGGGCTACGATGAGCAGTTCTTC,CASSFQREGYDEQFF
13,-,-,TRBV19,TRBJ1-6,TGTGCCAGTACGAGACAGTACAATTCACCCCTCCACTTT,CASTRQYNSPLHF
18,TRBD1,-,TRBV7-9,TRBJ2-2,TGTGCCAGCAGCTCGGACAGGGGCCTACTTGCGAACACCGGGGAGCTGTTTTTT,CASSSDRGLLANTGELFF
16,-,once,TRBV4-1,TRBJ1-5,TGCGCCAGCAGCCAAGATCTACAACAGGGATTCCAGCCCCAGCATTTT,CASSQDLQQGFQPQHF
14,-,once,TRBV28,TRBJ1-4,TGTGCCAGCAGTTTCGGCAGGTATAATGAAAAACTGTTTTTT,CASSFGRYNEKLFF
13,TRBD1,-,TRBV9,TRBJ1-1,TGTGCCAGCAGCGCCGCCGACAGGGATGAAGCTTTCTTT,CASSAADRDEAFF
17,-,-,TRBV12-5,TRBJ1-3,TGTGCTAGTGGTTTGGGGGGTTCAGGGCACTCTGGAAACACCATATATTTT,CASGLGGSGHSGNTIYF
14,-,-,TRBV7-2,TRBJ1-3,TGTGCCACCGAAACAGCGGCGGGAGGAAACACCATATATTTT,CATETAAGGNTIYF
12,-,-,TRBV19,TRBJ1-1,TGTGCCAGTAGCGTATCGGGCACTGAAGCTTTCTTT,CASSVSGTEAFF
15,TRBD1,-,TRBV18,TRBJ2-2,TGTGCCAGCTCGCGTTCGGGACAGGACACCGGGGAGCTGTTTTTT,CASSRSGQDTGELFF
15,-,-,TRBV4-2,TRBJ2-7,TGTGCCAGCAGCCGCTCCGGGAGTTCGGAGGACGAGCAGTACTTC,CASSRSGSSEDEQYF
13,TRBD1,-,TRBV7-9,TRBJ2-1,TGTGCCAGCAGCCTAATACTACAGGGGGCTGTGTTCTTC,CASSLILQGAVFF
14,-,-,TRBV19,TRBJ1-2,TGTGCCAGTAGTATGAAACGGGAGGGCTATGGCTACACCTTC,CASSMKREGYGYTF
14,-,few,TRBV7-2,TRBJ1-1,TGTGCCAGCAGCCCTAGGGCGGGGTCTACTGAAGCTTTCTTT,CASSPRAGSTEAFF
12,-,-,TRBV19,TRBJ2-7,TGTGCCAGTAGTAGGGGGGCCTACGAGCAGTACTTC,CASSRGAYEQYF